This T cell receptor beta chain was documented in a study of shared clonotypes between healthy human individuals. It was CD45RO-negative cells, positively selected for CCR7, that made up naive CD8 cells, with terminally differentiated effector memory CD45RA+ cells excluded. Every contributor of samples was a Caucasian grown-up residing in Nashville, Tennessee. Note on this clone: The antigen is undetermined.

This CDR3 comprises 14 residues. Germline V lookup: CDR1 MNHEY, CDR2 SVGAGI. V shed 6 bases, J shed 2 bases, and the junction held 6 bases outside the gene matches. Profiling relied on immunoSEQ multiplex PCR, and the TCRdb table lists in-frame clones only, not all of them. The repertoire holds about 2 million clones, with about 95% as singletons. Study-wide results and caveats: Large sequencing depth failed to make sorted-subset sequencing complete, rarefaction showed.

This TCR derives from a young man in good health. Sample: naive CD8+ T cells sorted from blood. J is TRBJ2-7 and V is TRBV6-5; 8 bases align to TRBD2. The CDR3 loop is CASSLSGSPYEQYF. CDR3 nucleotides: TGTGCCAGCAGCCTAAGCGGGAGCCCCTACGAGCAGTACTTC.